Included here is one TCR beta chain sequence, with context. Its antigen is unidentified. This entry is derived from a study of PD-L1 blockade in urothelial cancer. The wider study: Chemotherapy regimens numbering 0 to 3 had been given to patients. Points from the study as a whole: Patients who had durable benefit saw their tumor-associated blood clones expand more at 3 weeks.

Data came from immunoSEQ multiplex PCR; TCRdb stores just in-frame clones and leaves some out. The table has tens of thousands of clones, more than 75% seen once. Time point in this sample: peripheral blood 6 weeks after treatment start. This CDR3 is 12 amino acids long. Germline V gene lookup returns CDR1 SNHLY and CDR2 FYNNEI. V lost 6 bases to trimming and J lost 5 bases, with 11 bases between them. The specimen comprised PBMCs, sampled around atezolizumab (anti-PD-L1) treatment. The receptor was derived from a man in his sixties with urothelial cancer. The chain has TRBV2 and TRBJ2-7; a possible D gene is TRBD2 (5 bases). The CDR3: CASREEGDEQYF. CDR3 DNA sequence: TGTGCCAGCAGGGAGGAAGGCGACGAGCAGTACTTC. Full variable domain (remainder filled in from reference TRBV2 and TRBJ2-7): EPEVTQTPSHQVTQMGQEVILRCVPISNHLYFYWYRQILGQKVEFLVSFYNNEISEKSEIFDDQFSVERPDGSNFTLKIRSTKLEDSAMYFCASREEGDEQYFGPGTRLTVT.